This paragraph reports one T cell receptor beta chain. The use of a sample-barcoded 5' primer and a J-beta primer mix characterized a second PCR of about 6 to 12 cycles. One entry per CDR3 protein results from TCRdb running MiXCR on the 5' RACE reads. The profile covers some 320,000 distinct CDR3 sequences, with about 25% appearing a single time and 29% taken by the ten largest. The record originates from a study of blood T cells in healthy people across ages. Germline loops: CDR1 KGHSH, CDR2 LQKENI. V lost 2 bases, J lost 3 bases, and 5 bases lay in between. This CDR3 is 13 amino acids long. Material for sequencing was blood. The TCR was taken from a woman between 70 and 85 years old in good health. The chain combines TRBV18 with TRBJ2-1; D is unresolved. The CDR3 nucleotides read TGTGCCAGCTCACCATCGAACTACAATGAGCAGTTCTTC. It codes for CASSPSNYNEQFF.